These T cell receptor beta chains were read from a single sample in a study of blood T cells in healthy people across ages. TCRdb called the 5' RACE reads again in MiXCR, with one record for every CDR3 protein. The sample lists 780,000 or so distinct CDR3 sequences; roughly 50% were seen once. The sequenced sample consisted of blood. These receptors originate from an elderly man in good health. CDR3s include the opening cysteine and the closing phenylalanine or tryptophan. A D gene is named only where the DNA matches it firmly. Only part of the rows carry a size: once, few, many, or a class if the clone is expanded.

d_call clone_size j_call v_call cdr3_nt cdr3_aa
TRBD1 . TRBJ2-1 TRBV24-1 TGTGCCACCAGTGATCCTAAACCCGGGACAGAGAATGAGCAGTTCTTC CATSDPKPGTENEQFF
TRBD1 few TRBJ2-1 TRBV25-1 TGTGCCAGCCAAGAGGGGGGACAGGGGGGGAGTGAGCAGTTCTTC CASQEGGQGGSEQFF
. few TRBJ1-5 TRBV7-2 TGTGCCAGCAGCCCCGGGACACAAATTAGCAATCAGCCCCAGCATTTT CASSPGTQISNQPQHF
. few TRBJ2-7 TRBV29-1 TGCAGCGTTGTTGACAGATACTACGAGCAGTACTTC CSVVDRYYEQYF
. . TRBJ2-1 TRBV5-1 TGCGCCAGCAGCACTGACCAGGGGTGGAATGAGCAGTTCTTC CASSTDQGWNEQFF
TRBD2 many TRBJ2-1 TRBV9 TGTGCCAGCAGCGTAGTGGCTAGCGGGAACAATGAGCAGTTCTTC CASSVVASGNNEQFF
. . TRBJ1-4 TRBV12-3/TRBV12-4 TGTGCCAGCAGCCCCACAGGGTTGGGAAAAAGGATGTTTTTT CASSPTGLGKRMFF
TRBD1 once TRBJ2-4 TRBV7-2 TGTGCCAGCAGCCTCTCGGGGACAGTGATCATAGCCAAAAACATTCAGTACTTC CASSLSGTVIIAKNIQYF
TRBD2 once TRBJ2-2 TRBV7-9 TGTGCCAGCAGCCCCCCTAGCGGGGTGATCACCGGGGAGCTGTTTTTT CASSPPSGVITGELFF
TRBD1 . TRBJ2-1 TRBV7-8 TGTGCCAGCAGTCGCAGGGGGCGGTCCTACAACGAGCAGTTCTTC CASSRRGRSYNEQFF
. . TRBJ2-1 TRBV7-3 TGTGCCAGCAGCTCCCAGTTGGACGGGGAGCAGTTCTTC CASSSQLDGEQFF
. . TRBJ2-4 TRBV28 TGTGCCAGCAGTTTAGGGGGGCTCCCATCCAAAAACATTCAGTACTTC CASSLGGLPSKNIQYF
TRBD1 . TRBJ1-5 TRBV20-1 TGCAGTGTTCGATCGACAGGGCGTTTTGCTCAGCCCCAGCATTTT CSVRSTGRFAQPQHF
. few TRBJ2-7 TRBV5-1 TGCGCCAGCAGCTTGGCCCTGATTCACGAGCAGTACTTC CASSLALIHEQYF
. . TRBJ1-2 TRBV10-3 TGTGCCATCAGTGAGCAACAGGGCTACATGGAAGGCTACACCTTC CAISEQQGYMEGYTF
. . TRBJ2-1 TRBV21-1 TGTGCCAGCAGCCGGGGGGCAAGAGACCAATACGAGCAGTTCTTC CASSRGARDQYEQFF
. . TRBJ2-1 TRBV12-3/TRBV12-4 TGTGCCAGCAGTTGGGGGACGTACAATGAGCAGTTCTTC CASSWGTYNEQFF
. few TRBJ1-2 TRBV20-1 TGCAGTGCTAGAGGGGGGGAGGGGGGAAGCTATGGCTACACCTTC CSARGGEGGSYGYTF
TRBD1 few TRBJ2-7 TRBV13 TGTGCCAGCAGCTCAACTGGGACAGGGTTCTACGAGCAGTACTTC CASSSTGTGFYEQYF
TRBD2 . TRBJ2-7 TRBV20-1 TGCAGTGCCACGACTAGCGGGAAGGGCGAGCAGTACTTC CSATTSGKGEQYF
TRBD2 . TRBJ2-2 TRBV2 TGTGCCAGCATGACGGCCGGGACTAGCGGGAGGGGATCGAACACCGGGGAGCTGTTTTTT CASMTAGTSGRGSNTGELFF
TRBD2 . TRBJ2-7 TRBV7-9 TGTGCCAGCACCGAGCCGGCTAGCGGGATCTACGAGCAGTACTTC CASTEPASGIYEQYF
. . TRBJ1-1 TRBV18 TGTGCCAGCTCACCACTGAGCAGTTTGAACACTGAAGCTTTCTTT CASSPLSSLNTEAFF
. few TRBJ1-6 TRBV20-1 TGCAGTGCTGAACAGGGTCAGTCACCCCTCCACTTT CSAEQGQSPLHF
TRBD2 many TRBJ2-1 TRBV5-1 TGCGCCAGCAGCTTCGAGGGGACGGGGGGAGATGAGCAGTTCTTC CASSFEGTGGDEQFF
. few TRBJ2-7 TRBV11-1 TGTGCCAGCAGCTTAGACCAGGGAGTCCACGAGCAGTACTTC CASSLDQGVHEQYF
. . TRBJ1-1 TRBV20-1 TGCAGTGCTAGAGATCGACAGAGGAACACTGAAGCTTTCTTT CSARDRQRNTEAFF
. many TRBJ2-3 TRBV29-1 TGCAGCGTTCGGGCGGGAGTGGGGGCATACGCGTATTTT CSVRAGVGAYAYF
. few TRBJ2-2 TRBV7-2 TGTGCCAGCAGCTTGTCGATCGGGGCCGGGGAGCTGTTTTTT CASSLSIGAGELFF
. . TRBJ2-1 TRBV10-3 TGTGCCATCAGTGAGATAGCGGATCAAGAGACCCAGTTCTTC CAISEIADQETQFF
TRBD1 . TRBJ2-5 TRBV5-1 TGCGCCAGCAGCCCTCAACCGGGACAGCAGGCAGAGACCCAGTACTTC CASSPQPGQQAETQYF
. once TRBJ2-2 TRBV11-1 TGTGCCAGCAGCTTATGCGCAGCCCAATCGTCCGGGGAGCTGTTTTTT CASSLCAAQSSGELFF
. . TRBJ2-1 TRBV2 TGTGCCAGCAGCCACCCATTACGGGGCAATGAGCAGTTCTTC CASSHPLRGNEQFF
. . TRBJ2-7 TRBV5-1 TGCGCCAGCAGACCCGGACAAGGGGGACGCTCCTACGAGCAGTACTTC CASRPGQGGRSYEQYF
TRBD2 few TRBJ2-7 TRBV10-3 TGTGCCATCAGTGAGGGACTAGCCGACAGATACTCCTACGAGCAGTACTTC CAISEGLADRYSYEQYF
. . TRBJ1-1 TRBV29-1 TGCAGCGTTGCAGTACAGGGCAGCATCTTCGGGGCTTTCTTT CSVAVQGSIFGAFF
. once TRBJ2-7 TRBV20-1 TGCAGTGCAATGCAGGGGGGCTACGAGCAGTACTTC CSAMQGGYEQYF
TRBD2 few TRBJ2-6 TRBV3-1 TGTGCCAGCAGCCAAGTTTCAGCGGGAGGGCCCTCTGGGGCCAACGTCCTGACTTTC CASSQVSAGGPSGANVLTF
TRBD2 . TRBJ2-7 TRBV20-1 TGCAGTGCTAGAAGAGCGGGAGGACCGGGAGAGCAGTACTTC CSARRAGGPGEQYF
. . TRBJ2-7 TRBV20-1 TGCAGTGCTAGAGATCCGAACGGGCCCTACGAGCAGTACTTC CSARDPNGPYEQYF
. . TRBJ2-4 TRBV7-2 TGTGCCAGCAGCGCTGGGCAGAGAGGGGGAAACATTCAGTACTTC CASSAGQRGGNIQYF
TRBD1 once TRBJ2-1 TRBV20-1 TGCAGTGCACCGGGACAGGGTTACGGGGAGCAGTTCTTC CSAPGQGYGEQFF
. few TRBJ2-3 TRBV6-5 TGTGCCAGCGGGAACATAGCTCCAGATACGCAGTATTTT CASGNIAPDTQYF
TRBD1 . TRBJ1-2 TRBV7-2 TGTGCCAGCAGCTTAGCGCTATGGGACAGGGCCAGTGGCTACACCTTC CASSLALWDRASGYTF
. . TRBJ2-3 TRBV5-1 TGCGCCAGCAGCGGAGGTCTTTCACACAGATACGCGTATTTT CASSGGLSHRYAYF
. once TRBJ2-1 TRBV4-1 TGCGCCAGCAGCTATCGGCCTAGCGACTACAATGAGCAGTTCTTC CASSYRPSDYNEQFF
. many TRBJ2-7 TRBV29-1 TGCAGCGTTGGACCGAGTGGGTACGAGCAGTACTTC CSVGPSGYEQYF
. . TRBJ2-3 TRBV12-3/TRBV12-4 TGTGCCAGCAGTCTAATGGGACCCCGCCACGCGTATTTT CASSLMGPRHAYF
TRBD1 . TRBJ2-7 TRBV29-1 TGCAGCGTTGAAGCGCGGACAGGGACCTACGAGCAGTACTTC CSVEARTGTYEQYF
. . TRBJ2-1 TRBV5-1 TGCGCCAGCAGCTTGACAACCAATGAGCAGTTCTTC CASSLTTNEQFF
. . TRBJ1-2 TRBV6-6 TGTGCCAGCAGGACGGCAGAGTCGCCATATGGCTACACCTTC CASRTAESPYGYTF
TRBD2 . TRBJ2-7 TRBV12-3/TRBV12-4 TGTGCCAGCAGCCGCCAGGGACTAGCGGGAGTCGAGCAGTACTTC CASSRQGLAGVEQYF
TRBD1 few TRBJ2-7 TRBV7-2 TGTGCCAGCAGCCCTGGGACAGTGCCCTCCTACGAGCAGTACTTC CASSPGTVPSYEQYF
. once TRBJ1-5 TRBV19 TGTGCCAGTAGGGGGGGGACCGGCAATCAGCCCCAGCATTTT CASRGGTGNQPQHF
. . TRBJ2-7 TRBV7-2 TGTGCCAGCAGCTTAAGGCAGGGCGTCGGCGAGCAGTACTTC CASSLRQGVGEQYF
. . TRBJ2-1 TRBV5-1 TGCGCCAGCAGCTTGGTCCAGCGAGGCGAGCAGTTCTTC CASSLVQRGEQFF
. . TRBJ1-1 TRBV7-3 TGTGCCAGCAGCCAAAGGGGGGCAGGAACTGAAGCTTTCTTT CASSQRGAGTEAFF
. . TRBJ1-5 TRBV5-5 TGTGCCAGCAGCTTGGGGGCGGATAGCAAGATGTGGCCCCAGCATTTT CASSLGADSKMWPQHF
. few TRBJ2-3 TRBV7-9 TGTGCCAGCAGCCTTTCGTTTAGCGGTCAGCACAGATACGCGTATTTT CASSLSFSGQHRYAYF
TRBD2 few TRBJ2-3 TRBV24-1 TGTGCCACCAGTGACACCGGGACTAGCGGGAGGGGCACAGATACGCAGTATTTT CATSDTGTSGRGTDTQYF